This section outlines one T cell receptor beta chain sequence together with its context. Its antigen is not identified. CDR1 is MDHEN, CDR2 SYDVKM, per germline. The CDR3 extends over 15 amino acids. V lost 7 bases and J 6 bases, leaving 18 bases between the germline ends. Method: immunoSEQ multiplex PCR; TCRdb's copy keeps in-frame clones and lacks some. This sample has over a million clones, with roughly 96% found just once. This sample was taken from a study of shared clonotypes between healthy human individuals. In the study overall: Donors consisted of a couple of women and three men between 18 and 49. Findings and limits, study-wide: It was the few donors that limited the genetic and exposure-history diversity represented.

Donors were healthy HIV-negative adults without recently reported acute infections or vaccinations. Sequences were obtained from naive CD4+ T cells sorted from blood. This sample's subset: CD45RA+ positively selected. V usage is TRBV28 and J usage is TRBJ2-2; D possibly corresponds to TRBD2 (6 bases). The source is a man younger than 45 in good health. The CDR3 DNA reads TGTGCCAGCATATCCGGGACTGCATATGCCGGGGAGCTGTTTTTT. Amino acids: CASISGTAYAGELFF.